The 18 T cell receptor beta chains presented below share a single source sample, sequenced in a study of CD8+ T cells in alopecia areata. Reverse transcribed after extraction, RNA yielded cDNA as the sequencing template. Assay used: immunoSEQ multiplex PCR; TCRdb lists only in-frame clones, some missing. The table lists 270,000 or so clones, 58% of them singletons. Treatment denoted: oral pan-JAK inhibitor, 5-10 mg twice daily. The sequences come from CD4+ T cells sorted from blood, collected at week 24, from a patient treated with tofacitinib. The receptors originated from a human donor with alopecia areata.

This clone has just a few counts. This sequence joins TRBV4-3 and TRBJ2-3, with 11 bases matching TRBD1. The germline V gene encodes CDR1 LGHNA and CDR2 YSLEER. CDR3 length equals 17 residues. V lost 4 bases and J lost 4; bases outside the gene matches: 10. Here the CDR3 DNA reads TGCGCCAGCAGCCGAGAGGCCCGGGACAGGGGGGCAGATACGCAGTATTTT. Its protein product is CASSREARDRGADTQYF.

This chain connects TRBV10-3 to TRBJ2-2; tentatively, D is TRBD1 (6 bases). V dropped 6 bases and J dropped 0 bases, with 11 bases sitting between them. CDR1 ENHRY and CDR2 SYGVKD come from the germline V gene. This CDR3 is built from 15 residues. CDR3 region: CAISPRTANTGELFF. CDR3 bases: TGTGCCATCAGCCCCCGGACAGCGAACACCGGGGAGCTGTTTTTT.

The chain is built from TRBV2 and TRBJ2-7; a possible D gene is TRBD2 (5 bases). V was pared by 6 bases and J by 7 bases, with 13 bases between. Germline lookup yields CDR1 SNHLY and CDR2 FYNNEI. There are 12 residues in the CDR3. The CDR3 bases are TGTGCCAGCAGCCTTCCTACGGGGGAGCAGTACTTC. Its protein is CASSLPTGEQYF.

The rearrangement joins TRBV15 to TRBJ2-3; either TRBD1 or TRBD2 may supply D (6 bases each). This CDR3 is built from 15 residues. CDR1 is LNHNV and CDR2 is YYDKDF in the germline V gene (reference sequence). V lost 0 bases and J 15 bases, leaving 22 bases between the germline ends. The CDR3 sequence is CATSRDPLEGGSQYF. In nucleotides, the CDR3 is TGTGCCACCAGCAGAGACCCCCTTGAGGGGGGATCTCAATATTTT.

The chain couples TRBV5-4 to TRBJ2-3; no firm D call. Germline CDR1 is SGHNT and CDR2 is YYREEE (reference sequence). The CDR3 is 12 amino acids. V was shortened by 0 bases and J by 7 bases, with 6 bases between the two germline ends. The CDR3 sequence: CASSLDEHTQYF. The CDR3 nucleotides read TGTGCCAGCAGCTTGGATGAGCATACGCAGTATTTT. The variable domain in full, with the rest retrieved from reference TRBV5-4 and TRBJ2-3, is ETGVTQSPTHLIKTRGQQVTLRCSSQSGHNTVSWYQQALGQGPQFIFQYYREEENGRGNFPPRFSGLQFPNYSSELNVNALELDDSALYLCASSLDEHTQYFGPGTRLTVL.

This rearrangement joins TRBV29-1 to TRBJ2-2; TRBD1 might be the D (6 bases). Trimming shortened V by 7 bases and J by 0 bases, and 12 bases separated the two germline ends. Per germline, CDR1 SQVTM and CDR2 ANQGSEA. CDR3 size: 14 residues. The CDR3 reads CSARGHANTGELFF. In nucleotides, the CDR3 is TGCAGCGCTCGGGGACACGCGAACACCGGGGAGCTGTTTTTT.

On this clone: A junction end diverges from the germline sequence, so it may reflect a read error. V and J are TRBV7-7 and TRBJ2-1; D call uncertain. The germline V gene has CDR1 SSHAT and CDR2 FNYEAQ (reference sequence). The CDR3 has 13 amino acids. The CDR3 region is CASSSTLVGEQFF. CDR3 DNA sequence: TGTGCTAGCAGCTCCACATTGGTCGGTGAGCAGTTCTTC.

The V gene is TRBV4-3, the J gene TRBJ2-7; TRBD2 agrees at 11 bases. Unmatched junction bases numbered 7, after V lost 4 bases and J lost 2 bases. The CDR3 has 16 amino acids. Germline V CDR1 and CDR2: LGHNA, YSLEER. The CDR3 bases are TGCGCCAGCAGCCCCTATAGTAGCGGGGGGGCCTACGAGCAGTACTTC. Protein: CASSPYSSGGAYEQYF.

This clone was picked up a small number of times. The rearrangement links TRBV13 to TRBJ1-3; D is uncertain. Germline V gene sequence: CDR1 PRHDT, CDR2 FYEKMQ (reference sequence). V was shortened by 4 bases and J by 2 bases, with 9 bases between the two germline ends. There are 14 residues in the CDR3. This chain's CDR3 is CASSSDGAGNTIYF. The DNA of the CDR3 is TGTGCCAGCAGCTCGGATGGGGCTGGAAACACCATATATTTT.

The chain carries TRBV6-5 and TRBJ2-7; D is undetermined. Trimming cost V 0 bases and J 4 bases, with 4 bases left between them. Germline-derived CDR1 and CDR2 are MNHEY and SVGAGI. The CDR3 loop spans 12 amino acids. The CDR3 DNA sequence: TGTGCCAGCAGTTACTCGAATTACGAGCAGTACTTC. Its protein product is CASSYSNYEQYF.

In DNA form, the CDR3 reads TGTGCCAGTAGTGCCCTCGAACGGGGGGATGATGAGCAGTTCTTC. Its protein product is CASSALERGDDEQFF. The rearrangement uses TRBV19 and TRBJ2-1, with 7 bases that match TRBD2. Germline V CDR1 and CDR2: LNHDA, SQIVND (reference sequence). Unmatched junction bases numbered 12, after V lost 5 bases and J lost 8 bases. The CDR3 is made up of 15 amino acids. The complete variable domain, with remaining parts taken from reference TRBV19 and TRBJ2-1, reads DGGITQSPKYLFRKEGQNVTLSCEQNLNHDAMYWYRQDPGQGLRLIYYSQIVNDFQKGDIAEGYSVSREKKESFPLTVTSAQKNPTAFYLCASSALERGDDEQFFGPGTRLTVL.

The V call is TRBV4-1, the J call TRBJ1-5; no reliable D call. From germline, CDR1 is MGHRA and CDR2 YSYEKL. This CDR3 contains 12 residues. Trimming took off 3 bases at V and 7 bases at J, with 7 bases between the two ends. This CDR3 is CASSQFRQPQHF. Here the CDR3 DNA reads TGCGCCAGCAGCCAGTTCCGGCAGCCCCAGCATTTT.

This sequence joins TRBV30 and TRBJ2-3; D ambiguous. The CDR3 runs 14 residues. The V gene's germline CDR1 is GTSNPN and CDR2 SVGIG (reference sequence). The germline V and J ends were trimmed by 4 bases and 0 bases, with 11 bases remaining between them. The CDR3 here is CAWTRTTSTDTQYF. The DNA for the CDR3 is TGTGCCTGGACACGAACGACGAGCACAGATACGCAGTATTTT.

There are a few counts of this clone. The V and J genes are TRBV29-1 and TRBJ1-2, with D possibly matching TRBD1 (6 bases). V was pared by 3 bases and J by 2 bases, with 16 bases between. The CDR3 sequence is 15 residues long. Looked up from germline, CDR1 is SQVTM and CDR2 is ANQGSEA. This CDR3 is CSVDPGAGTNYGYTF. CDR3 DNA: TGCAGCGTTGACCCAGGGGCAGGGACCAACTATGGCTACACCTTC.

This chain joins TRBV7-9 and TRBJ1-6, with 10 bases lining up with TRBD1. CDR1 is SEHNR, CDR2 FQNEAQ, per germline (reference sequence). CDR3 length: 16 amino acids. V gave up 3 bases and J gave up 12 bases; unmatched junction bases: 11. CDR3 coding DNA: TGTGCCAGCAGCTTCCCGAGGACAGGGGGTTTAGTACCCCTCCACTTT. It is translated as CASSFPRTGGLVPLHF.

The CDR3 region has the DNA TGTGCCAGCAGCCGGACTAGCGGTAACACCGGGGAGCTGTTTTTT. Translating gives CASSRTSGNTGELFF. This chain links TRBV11-2 with TRBJ2-2, with TRBD2 matching over 10 bases. Germline V CDR1 and CDR2: SGHAT, FQNNGV. The CDR3 loop spans 15 amino acids. V shed 5 bases and J 2 bases; nucleotides not matched to a gene: 2.

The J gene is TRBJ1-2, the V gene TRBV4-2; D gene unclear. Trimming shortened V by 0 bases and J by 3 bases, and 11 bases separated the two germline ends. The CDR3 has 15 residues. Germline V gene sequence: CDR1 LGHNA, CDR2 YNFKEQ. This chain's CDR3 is CASSQERQTHYGYTF. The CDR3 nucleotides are TGTGCCAGCAGCCAAGAAAGGCAGACCCACTATGGCTACACCTTC.

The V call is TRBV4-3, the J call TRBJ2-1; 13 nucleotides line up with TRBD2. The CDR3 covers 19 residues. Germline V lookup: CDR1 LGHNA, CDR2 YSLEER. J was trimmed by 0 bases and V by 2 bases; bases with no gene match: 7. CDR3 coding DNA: TGCGCCAGCAGCCAATTTACTAGCGGGGGGGTAAGCTCCTACAATGAGCAGTTCTTC. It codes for CASSQFTSGGVSSYNEQFF.